This record covers a single T cell receptor beta chain. The specificity of this receptor is unknown. Nothing much larger sits one base from this clone, and base qualities are not available. TCRbeta CDR3 regions were amplified from genomic DNA using the immunoSEQ Assay, a bias-controlled multiplex PCR. In the authors' own workflow: The number of nucleated cells in each sample was estimated by amplification of reference gene primers within the assay. To quantify the absolute abundance of each unique TCRbeta CDR3 rearrangement, sequence reads were collapsed and filtered. For each sample, productive Simpson clonality was calculated by taking the square root of Simpson's diversity index across productive rearrangements. TCRdb took over this immuneACCESS table, retaining in-frame rearrangements with V and J assigned. Such tables are incomplete; in checked studies, under half of the missing clones stem from an unresolved V gene, and the remainder is unexplained. V and J calls and clone size are those listed in that table; D and trimming were worked out from the DNA. The sample records 300,000 to 450,000 clones, about nine tenths of which are singletons. The ten biggest clones cover approximately 0.93% of the sample.

Counted from cysteine to phenylalanine, this CDR3 has 15 amino acids. This entry keeps only the CDR3 DNA: 45 bases, framed from base 1. CDR1 WNHNN and CDR2 SYGVQD were looked up in the germline V gene (reference sequence). Ends trimmed: V by 3 bases, J by 7 bases; bases unmatched to a gene: 10. These data originate in a study of blood T cell repertoires in COVID-19 (TCRdb year 2020). With regard to the full study: The collaborator samples originated in the United States, Italy and Spain and spanned the acute and convalescent phases of COVID-19. Nearly every sample came with metadata listing a de-identified subject ID, COVID-19 status, age in years and sex. The samples were drawn from the first 160 participants of the ongoing ImmuneRACE study and from 950 to 1,500 subjects provided by 6 global collaborators. Where available, HLA class I and class II types were taken from metadata supplied by the sample provider and were not determined by assay-based typing. The dataset comprised deeply sampled blood TCRbeta repertoires from subjects exposed to, actively infected with, or recovered from COVID-19. The prospective study material was composed of cDNA or gDNA derived from T cells, B-cell-depleted T cells, or PBMCs. The repertoires were released in a freely available public database meant as a resource for research on the immune response to SARS-CoV-2.

Participants in the prospective study were enrolled through a virtual design, were aged about 18 to 100 years, and lived in under 25 United States geographic areas. Cohort assignment in the prospective study relied on participant-reported clinical history from a screening survey and a study questionnaire. Exposed participants were defined as having been in contact with someone with a PCR-confirmed or clinician-diagnosed COVID-19 case within 2 weeks of study entry. In the prospective study, mobile phlebotomists collected whole blood, serum and a nasopharyngeal or oropharyngeal swab from each participant. Over an approximately 2-month period, participants in the prospective study had the option of providing additional blood draws and questionnaires. Before DNA extraction, blood samples from the prospective study were shipped at room temperature or frozen. Paper-wide results and their limitations: Clinical and demographic metadata were provided uncurated, with the amount varying by source and participant.

Specimen: PBMCs or T cells enriched from blood (not recorded which). The clonotype was recovered from a woman aged 30 to 39 who had been exposed to COVID-19. Here the chain combines TRBV10-1 and TRBJ1-2; TRBD1 matches 8 bases in the middle. The nucleotides read TGCGCCAGCAGTGATCAGACAGGGGATTACTCTGGCTACACCTTC. Its product reads: CASSDQTGDYSGYTF.